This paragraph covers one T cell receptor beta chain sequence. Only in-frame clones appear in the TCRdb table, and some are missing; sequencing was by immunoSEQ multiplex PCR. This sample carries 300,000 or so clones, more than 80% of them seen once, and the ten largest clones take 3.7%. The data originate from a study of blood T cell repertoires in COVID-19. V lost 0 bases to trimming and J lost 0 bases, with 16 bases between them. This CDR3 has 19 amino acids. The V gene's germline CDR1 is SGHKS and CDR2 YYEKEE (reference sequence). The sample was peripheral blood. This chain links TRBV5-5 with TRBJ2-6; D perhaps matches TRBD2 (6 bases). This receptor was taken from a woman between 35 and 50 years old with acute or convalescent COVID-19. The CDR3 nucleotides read TGTGCCAGCAGCTTGGAAACTCGGTTGCGGGACTCTGGGGCCAACGTCCTGACTTTC. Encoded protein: CASSLETRLRDSGANVLTF.